This T cell receptor (beta chain) was identified in a study of radiotherapy plus CTLA-4 blockade in lung cancer. Study-wide points: According to reports, early shifts in blood T cell clones, alongside interferon-beta, forecast response most accurately. Radiotherapy was combined with ipilimumab, and tumor-derived TCR clones then expanded in blood.

With ipilimumab providing CTLA-4 blockade, focal radiation was administered to patients who had chemo-refractory metastatic non-small-cell lung cancer. The data were produced by immunoSEQ multiplex PCR, yet TCRdb's version contains in-frame clones alone and is incomplete. Of some 66,000 clones listed, about four fifths are singletons. Germline V gene lookup returns CDR1 MDHEN and CDR2 SYDVKM. Trimming stripped 7 bases from V and 0 bases from J, with 10 bases between. The CDR3 extends over 13 amino acids. To note about this clone: The antigen remains undetermined.

The source material was peripheral blood, sampled from a patient treated with radiotherapy plus ipilimumab. The TCR comes from a human donor with non-small cell lung cancer who had a partial response to radiotherapy plus ipilimumab. J is TRBJ2-7 and V is TRBV28; perhaps TRBD2 as D (5 bases). In DNA, the CDR3 is TGTGCCAGCACGGACTTTATCTCCTACGAGCAGTACTTC. Residues: CASTDFISYEQYF.